The following is a T cell receptor beta chain sequence with its context. The antigen it binds to is not known. Base qualities are not recorded, but no much larger clone differs from it by a single base. The data were taken from a study of radiation and T cells in renal cell carcinoma (dated by TCRdb to about 2020). With respect to the entire study: The samples were obtained from a clinical trial, where primary renal cell carcinomas were treated with 15 Gy stereotactic body radiation therapy and then removed by nephrectomy 4 weeks afterward. In total, roughly 53 samples underwent TCR beta sequencing: roughly 25 tumors plus 27 peripheral blood samples. In the 40 to 60 samples combined, 4 million to 5 million unique CDR3 nucleotide sequences were found, encoding 3,000,000 or so unique CDR3 amino acid sequences. On the study overall, not on this receptor specifically: No pretreatment tumor biopsies were available, so the baseline intratumoral presence of clonotypes could not be determined. Dynamics of the blood repertoire were not tracked past 4 weeks after treatment. An increase in top tumor clonotypes in blood was observed from baseline to 2 weeks post-radiation, followed by contraction by 4 weeks, which was taken to suggest transient expansion of tumor-resident clones. Effects of radiation dose or scheduling on the TCR repertoire could not be addressed with the single-armed trial design.

The immunoSEQ kit was used, according to the manufacturer's recommendations, to generate TCR beta libraries from genomic DNA. To prepare libraries, a first multiplex PCR with proprietary primers was run, followed by a second PCR that added unique barcodes, and a bead cleanup was done after each round. Each sample batch included a kit-provided positive control reaction and a negative control reaction. The final libraries were assessed on an Agilent 4200 TapeStation D1000 ScreenTape, pooled by volume, and quantified by qPCR. An Illumina NextSeq500 fitted with a MidOutput 150-cycle cartridge performed the sequencing, running 156 Read1 cycles and 15 Index1 cycles with the kit's custom primers. The pooled library was loaded at 0.95 to 1 pM, with a roughly 20% PhiX control spiked in. Per the authors' processing: Vendor-processed data were analyzed in R, with a clonotype defined as all T cells sharing the same CDR3 nucleotide sequence. In the clone abundance analyses, frequencies were normalized to the 10,000 most abundant clones in each sample. Public T cell clones, which averaged fewer than five per sample, were excluded before analysis. Tumor-enriched and baseline blood-enriched clonotypes were defined by at least a 32-fold difference in abundance between compartments. A beta-binomial differential abundance model was used to identify clonotypes that expanded or contracted between blood time points. Tumor-blood repertoire similarity was measured with the Baroni-Urbani and Buser coefficient, and group comparisons used two-tailed Wilcoxon tests in R. Not all clones reach the TCRdb copy of this immuneACCESS table, which keeps in-frame sequences only. Checked studies attribute under half of the gap to unresolved V genes and leave the rest unexplained. V, J and clone size are those of that table, while D and trimming were read from the DNA. Present in this sample are just under 80,000 clones, approximately 86% of which were seen just once. The biggest ten clones account for about 23% of the sample.

Interpreted using the paper, the time point label stands for: blood 2 weeks post-SBRT. The label giving this sample's treatment or condition can be read as: 15 Gy SBRT to primary tumor, nephrectomy 4 weeks later. To track tumor-enriched clonotypes, serial peripheral blood was sampled from radiation-treated patients at baseline and at 2 weeks and 4 weeks after SBRT. All patients had renal cell carcinoma with clear cell pathology. The QIAamp DNA Blood Mini Kit (Qiagen) was used to prepare genomic DNA for TCR sequencing. The analyses included only samples that passed all quality control checks. The source of this sequence is a woman aged 45-65 years with renal cell carcinoma. Sequencing used blood, obtained from a patient whose treatment included radiotherapy and nephrectomy.

The CDR3 protein: CASSPGNNEQFF. The nucleotides read TGTGCCAGCAGCCCCGGAAACAATGAGCAGTTCTTC. The chain was built from TRBV7-2 and TRBJ2-1, with no reliable assignment of the D segment. The germline V gene yields SGHTA for CDR1 and FQGNSA for CDR2. Reading from cysteine to phenylalanine, the CDR3 counts 12 amino acids. The DNA shown is the 36-base CDR3, in frame from base 1. The V and J ends are trimmed by 5 bases and 5 bases, leaving 7 bases between them. Supplemented by the reference TRBV7-2 and TRBJ2-1 proteins around the CDR3, the complete variable domain is GAGVSQSPSNKVTEKGKDVELRCDPISGHTALYWYRQSLGQGLEFLIYFQGNSAPDKSGLPSDRFSAERTGGSVSTLTIQRTQQEDSAVYLCASSPGNNEQFFGPGTRLTVL.